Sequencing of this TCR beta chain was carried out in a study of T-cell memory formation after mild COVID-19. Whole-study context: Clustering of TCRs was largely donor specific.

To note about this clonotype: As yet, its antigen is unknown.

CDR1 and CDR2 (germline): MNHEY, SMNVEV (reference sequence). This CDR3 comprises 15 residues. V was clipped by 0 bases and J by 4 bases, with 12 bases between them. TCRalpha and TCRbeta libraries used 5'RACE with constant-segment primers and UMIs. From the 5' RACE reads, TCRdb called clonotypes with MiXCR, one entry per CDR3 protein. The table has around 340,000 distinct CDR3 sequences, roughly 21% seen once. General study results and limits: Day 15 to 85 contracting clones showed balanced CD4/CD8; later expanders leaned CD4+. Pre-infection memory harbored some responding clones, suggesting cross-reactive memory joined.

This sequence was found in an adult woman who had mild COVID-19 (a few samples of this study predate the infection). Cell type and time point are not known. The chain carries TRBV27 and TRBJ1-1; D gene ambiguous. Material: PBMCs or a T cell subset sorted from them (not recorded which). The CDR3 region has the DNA TGTGCCAGCAGTTTATCACCGGGTATGGGCACTGAAGCTTTCTTT. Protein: CASSLSPGMGTEAFF.